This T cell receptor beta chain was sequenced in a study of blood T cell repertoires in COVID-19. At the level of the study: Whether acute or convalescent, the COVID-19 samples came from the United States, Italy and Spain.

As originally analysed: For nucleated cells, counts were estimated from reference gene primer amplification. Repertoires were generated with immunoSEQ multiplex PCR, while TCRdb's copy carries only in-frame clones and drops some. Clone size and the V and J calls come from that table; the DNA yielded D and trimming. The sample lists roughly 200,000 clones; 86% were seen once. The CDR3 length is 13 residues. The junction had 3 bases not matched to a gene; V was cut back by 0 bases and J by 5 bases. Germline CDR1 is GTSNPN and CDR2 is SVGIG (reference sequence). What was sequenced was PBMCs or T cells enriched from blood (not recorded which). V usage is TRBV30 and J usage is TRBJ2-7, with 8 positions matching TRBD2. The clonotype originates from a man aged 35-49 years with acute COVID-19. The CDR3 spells CAWSVAGVNEQYF. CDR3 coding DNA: TGTGCCTGGAGTGTAGCGGGAGTCAACGAGCAGTACTTC. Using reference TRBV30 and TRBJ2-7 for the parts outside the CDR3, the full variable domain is SQTIHQWPATLVQPVGSPLSLECTVEGTSNPNLYWYRQAAGRGLQLLFYSVGIGQISSEVPQNLSASRPQDRQFILSSKKLLLSDSGFYLCAWSVAGVNEQYFGPGTRLTVT.